This T cell receptor (beta chain) was recovered during a study of blood T cell repertoires in COVID-19 (TCRdb year 2020). Study-wide context: Samples covering the acute and convalescent phases of COVID-19 were provided by collaborators in the United States, Italy and Spain. The material from the prospective study consisted of cDNA or gDNA derived from T cells, B-cell-depleted T cells, or PBMCs. The dataset comprised deeply sampled blood TCRbeta repertoires from subjects exposed to, actively infected with, or recovered from COVID-19. The repertoires were made available in a free public database intended to serve as a resource for research on the immune response to SARS-CoV-2. Samples came from the ongoing ImmuneRACE study (first 160 participants) plus 1,254 subjects from 6 global collaborators. Sample metadata almost always included a de-identified subject ID, COVID-19 status, age in years and sex. Where available, HLA class I and class II types were obtained from metadata supplied by the sample provider rather than from assay-based typing.

TCRbeta CDR3 regions were amplified from genomic DNA by means of the immunoSEQ Assay, a bias-controlled multiplex PCR. In the original analysis: The number of nucleated cells in each sample was estimated from the amplification of reference gene primers within the assay. To quantify the absolute abundance of each unique TCRbeta CDR3 rearrangement, sequence reads were collapsed and filtered. For each sample, productive Simpson clonality was calculated as the square root of Simpson's diversity index across productive rearrangements. The clones in this table, taken by TCRdb from immuneACCESS, are in-frame only. Not every clone is retained; where verified, under half of the shortfall comes from an unresolved V gene, and the cause of the rest is unknown. V, J and clone size were drawn from that table, and D and trimming were deduced from the DNA. The sample has 200,000 to 250,000 clones on record, about 86% of them singletons. The ten largest clones add up to around 5.9% of the sample.

General conclusions and limits of the study: The amount of clinical and demographic metadata varied by source and participant and was provided uncurated.

CDR1 and CDR2 are read off the germline V gene as MNHNS and SASEGT. Reading from cysteine to phenylalanine, the CDR3 counts 14 amino acids. The only DNA kept is the CDR3, 42 bases in frame from the first base. A single count supports this clone. The clone's antigen remains unknown. One end of the junction varies from germline; a read error may be responsible. Collaborating institutions collected whole blood in K2EDTA tubes following their own protocols. Collaborator samples were shipped for TCRbeta analysis as frozen whole blood, isolated PBMCs, or DNA extracted from either sample type. The receptor's source is a man between 60 and 75 years old with acute or convalescent COVID-19. Sequenced sample: peripheral blood. The chain is assembled from TRBV6-1 and TRBJ1-1, with a tentative D gene TRBD1 over 6 matching bases. The base sequence is TGTGCCAGCAGGGAAGCCTCAGGGGTAGCTGAAGCTTTCTTT. Its translation reads: CASREASGVAEAFF.